The 9 T cell receptor beta chains below all came from one sample that was sequenced in a study of post-analysis software for immune sequencing data (dated by TCRdb to 2015 to 2017). These receptors' antigens are unknown. The library was prepared using PCR. Sequenced on an Illumina HiSeq 2500. To reduce PCR and sequencing biases, unique molecular identifiers were built into the TCR beta cDNA libraries. TCRdb ran its own pipeline on the public reads, namely fastp trimming at Q25 and MiXCR clone calling, and kept in-frame beta chains. Duplicate CDR3 protein sequences are folded into a single record with the most common DNA and genes. Counted in this sample were about 460,000 distinct CDR3 sequences; approximately 45% of them appeared once. About 12% of the sample is taken by the ten largest. Study-wide conclusions, independent of this receptor: Significantly higher frequencies in patients than in controls were found for roughly 5 TRBV segments, including TRBV5-6, TRBV5-1 and TRBV20-1.

What was sequenced was blood. The receptors originated from a girl aged 10-17 years with multiple sclerosis.

The chain uses TRBV9 and TRBJ1-1, with 7 bases identical to TRBD1. The ends lost 3 bases at V and 3 bases at J; junction bases unmatched: 2. This CDR3 has 13 residues. Germline values: CDR1 SGDLS, CDR2 YYNGEE. The CDR3 sequence: CASSEGADTEAFF. The DNA for the CDR3 is TGTGCCAGCAGCGAGGGGGCGGACACTGAAGCTTTCTTT. Combining the CDR3 with reference TRBV9 and TRBJ1-1 gives the whole variable domain DSGVTQTPKHLITATGQRVTLRCSPRSGDLSVYWYQQSLDQGLQFLIQYYNGEERAKGNILERFSAQQFPDLHSELNLSSLELGDSALYFCASSEGADTEAFFGQGTRLTVV.

The chain combines TRBV20-1 with TRBJ2-1; 10 bases fit TRBD2. The J segment lost 4 bases and the V segment lost 3 bases, leaving 6 bases of the junction unmatched. From germline, CDR1 is DFQATT and CDR2 SNEGSKA (reference sequence). This CDR3 has 15 amino acids. CDR3 DNA sequence: TGCAGTGCTAGCAAGCGGGGGGGTAAATACAATGAGCAGTTCTTC. This gives the protein CSASKRGGKYNEQFF.

The J gene is TRBJ2-7, the V gene TRBV27; D uncertain. The CDR3 runs 10 residues. CDR1 and CDR2 (germline): MNHEY, SMNVEV (reference sequence). The ends were cut back, 8 bases at V and 7 bases at J, with 9 bases in the middle. The CDR3 loop is CASGDGEQYF. The CDR3 region has the DNA TGTGCCAGCGGGGATGGGGAGCAGTACTTC.

This clonotype turned up a few times. The chain employs TRBV29-1 and TRBJ2-6; a weak D match, TRBD2 (5 bases). V was shortened by 0 bases and J by 0 bases, with 15 bases between the two germline ends. The CDR3 sequence is 18 residues long. CDR1 SQVTM and CDR2 ANQGSEA come from the germline V gene. CDR3 sequence (DNA): TGCAGCGTTGAAGATCGGGATAGCGTTTCCTCTGGGGCCAACGTCCTGACTTTC. It specifies CSVEDRDSVSSGANVLTF.

This clonotype has a single count. This chain connects TRBV4-3 to TRBJ2-3, with D possibly being TRBD1 or TRBD2 (5 bases each). From germline, CDR1 is LGHNA and CDR2 YSLEER. The CDR3 extends over 17 amino acids. Trimming cost V 3 bases and J 2 bases, with 18 bases left between them. CDR3 residues: CASSQSTGTPPTDTQYF. The CDR3 DNA is TGCGCCAGCAGCCAGTCCACCGGGACCCCACCCACAGATACGCAGTATTTT.

Regarding this clonotype: The germline gene is not matched at one end of the junction; a read error may be the cause. The gene calls are TRBV7-9 and TRBJ2-3, with TRBD2 matching over 11 bases. Germline V gene data show CDR1 as SEHNR and CDR2 as FQNEAQ (reference sequence). The CDR3 is made up of 16 amino acids. CDR3 loop: CASSSTSGTSTDTQYF. The CDR3 nucleotides read TGTGCCAGCAGCTCGACTAGCGGGACTAGCACGGATACGCAGTATTTT.

V gene TRBV12-5 combines with J gene TRBJ2-2, with D unclear. The V gene lost 4 bases and the J gene lost 6 bases, with 12 bases spanning the gap. There are 14 residues in the CDR3. Germline CDR1 and CDR2: LGHNT and FRNRAP. The CDR3 DNA is TGTGCTAGTGGTTCATCCTCTAAGCCCGGGGAGCTGTTTTTT. Residues: CASGSSSKPGELFF.

A few counts support this clonotype. The genes are TRBV5-1 and TRBJ2-3; D call uncertain. V gave up 2 bases and J gave up 2 bases, with 9 bases separating them. Germline CDR1 is SGHRS and CDR2 is YFSETQ. This CDR3 region has 14 residues. The CDR3, as DNA: TGCGCCAGCAGCTTCGAGAAGACCACAGATACGCAGTATTTT. Translating gives CASSFEKTTDTQYF. The full variable domain, in which reference TRBV5-1 and TRBJ2-3 provide the parts outside the CDR3, is KAGVTQTPRYLIKTRGQQVTLSCSPISGHRSVSWYQQTPGQGLQFLFEYFSETQRNKGNFPGRFSGRQFSNSRSEMNVSTLELGDSALYLCASSFEKTTDTQYFGPGTRLTVL.

The chain combines TRBV5-1 with TRBJ2-1; perhaps TRBD1 as D (6 bases). Trimming took 2 bases from V and 9 from J, leaving 18 bases between them. The germline V gene encodes CDR1 SGHRS and CDR2 YFSETQ. The CDR3 has 15 amino acids. The CDR3 DNA sequence: TGCGCCAGCAGCTTACGCCAGGGGAAAGACGGTGAGCAGTTCTTC. Its protein is CASSLRQGKDGEQFF.